This T cell receptor beta chain was recorded in a study of shared clonotypes between healthy human individuals (dated by TCRdb to 2019 to 2021). In terms of the full investigation: The cohort comprised a couple of women and a few men aged 18 to 49 years. For each donor, three plates each were used for CD4 naive and CD4 memory, two plates were used for CD8 naive, and one plate was used for CD8 memory. The study deeply sequenced blood TCR repertoires of 5 or 6 healthy adults to estimate repertoire size and the extent of clonotype sharing between individuals. Different laboratories and diverse techniques were used to prepare libraries and sequence TCR repertoires, to increase sequencing depth and limit assay-specific biases. Leukapheresis yielded between about 0.9 and 10 billion PBMCs per donor.

The V end loses 5 bases and the J end loses 8 bases, and a stretch of 14 bases separates them. Including the terminal cysteine and phenylalanine, the CDR3 comprises 13 residues. Here the CDR3 DNA is all that survives: 39 bases in frame from base 1. The germline V gene encodes CDR1 MDHEN and CDR2 SYDVKM. The donors were healthy, HIV-negative adults who had no recently reported acute infections or vaccinations. Every donor was a Caucasian adult living in Nashville, Tennessee, USA. Magnetic negative selection was used to enrich CD4+ T cells, after which naive cells were positively selected on CD45RA and the negative fraction became the memory subset. After blood collection by leukapheresis, PBMCs were isolated using Ficoll-Histopaque density gradient centrifugation and then cryopreserved in the vapor phase of liquid nitrogen. Purity and quantity of every magnetically sorted T cell population were checked by analytical flow cytometry. Genomic DNA was isolated from every sorted fraction and measured by UV absorbance on a Nanodrop 2000c.

Notes on this clone: Its antigen has not been determined. Base-call qualities are not available, and no considerably larger clone is one nucleotide away.

Using the deep immunoSEQ assay, multiplex PCR amplified TCR CDR3 regions from genomic DNA. For each cell subset, the extracted genomic DNA was distributed evenly across all wells of several immunoSEQ 96-well plates, and each plate served as one replicate. Each replicate PCR for sorted subsets received about 200 ng genomic DNA, equal to about 30,000 T cell genomes. The purified libraries were quantified using a Qubit 3.0 fluorometer, sized with a Bioanalyzer 2100, and then quantified again using the KAPA Library Quantification kit. A separate single-read 150-cycle Illumina NextSeq 550 flow cell was used to sequence each immunoSEQ 96-well plate. The authors' analysis ran thus. Because the immunoSEQ output held only junctional sequences and lacked quality scores, the filtering could not match the filtering applied to full-length reads. Sequences were annotated with PyIR, a Python wrapper for IgBLAST v1.9, using IMGT germline references to assign V/J genes and CDR3. Reads were removed for weak V/J assignments (E-value above 1e-6), missing CDR3, stop codons, out-of-frame junctions, or ambiguous translated residues. V3J clonotypes were defined by identical inferred V gene, J gene, and CDR3 amino acid sequence. To compute the percentage overlap between repertoires, the number of shared unique clonotypes was divided by the size of the smaller repertoire. Richness of each repertoire was evaluated using RTK rarefaction, the Chao1 estimator, and Recon v2.1 estimates of unobserved clonotypes. Generation probabilities were computed with OLGA for all TCRbeta clonotypes obtained by the gDNA method from four donors. The source is immuneACCESS, and TCRdb retained only in-frame sequences with V and J called. Part of the clones is not carried over; for the studies checked, unresolved V genes explain less than half of this, and the remainder is unexplained. V, J and clone size reflect that table, while D and trimming were determined from the DNA. Within this sample are over 850,000 clones, with around 78% of them counted one time only. Roughly 0.55% of the sample is taken by the ten largest.

The paper's findings and limits, for the study overall: Pairwise subsampling indicated that sequencing depth was expected to affect the degree of clonotype sharing among donors. Compared with non-shared clonotypes, the clonotypes found in all four sorted-subset donors had higher generation probabilities. Sharing across several donors was observed for approximately 5% of naive CD4, less than 4% of naive CD8, 2.3% of memory CD4, and roughly 0.4% of memory CD8 clonotypes. Sampling was restricted to blood, and TCR repertoires in tissues likely differ from the TCR repertoires found in blood. Rarefaction of sorted-subset datasets indicated incomplete sequencing despite the large sequencing depth. The small number of donors limited the genetic and exposure-history diversity represented. Naive subsets generally had larger estimated clonotype richness than memory subsets did.

Source material: memory CD4+ T cells from PBMCs. This specimen's cell subset or site label, per the study, means: CD45RA-negative fraction. The receptor was derived from a man younger than 35 in good health. Some clones in this sample may be carry-over from other donors' samples. The receptor chain draws on TRBV28 and TRBJ2-3; the D gene remains uncertain. The CDR3 region: CASSLSGPGTQYF. The nucleotide sequence is given as TGTGCCAGCAGTCTGTCAGGACCAGGTACGCAGTATTTT.